The TCR beta chain described here comes from a study of cytomegalovirus exposure and HLA in healthy donors. Study findings and constraints: The study had only CMV serostatus as immune exposure information.

About this clone: What it recognizes is unknown.

Amplification used 60 Vbeta primers and 13 Jbeta primers. Some clones are missing from TCRdb's copy, which holds only in-frame ones; the method was immunoSEQ multiplex PCR. This sample's clone table lists about 25,000 clones. The CDR3 loop spans 15 amino acids. Trimming shortened V by 2 bases and J by 6 bases, and 20 bases separated the two germline ends. Germline V gene sequence: CDR1 GTSNPN, CDR2 SVGIG (reference sequence). The specimen was PBMCs. The source of this sequence is a male donor in good health and CMV-seropositive. The genes are TRBV30 and TRBJ2-7; TRBD1 might be the D (6 bases). The CDR3 is CAWSYGTSVGSEQYF. The DNA for the CDR3 is TGTGCCTGGAGTTACGGGACATCGGTAGGATCCGAGCAGTACTTC.